This entry lists 25 T cell receptor beta chains sequenced from one sample in a study of cytomegalovirus exposure and HLA in healthy donors. PCR primers comprised 60 Vbeta and 13 Jbeta primers. Libraries were prepared by immunoSEQ multiplex PCR; TCRdb keeps only in-frame clonotypes and omits some of them. The repertoire holds more than 80,000 clones, 55% to 65% seen once, with around 16% in the top ten. The specimen sequenced was PBMCs. The receptors here all came from a woman in her thirties or forties in good health and CMV-seropositive.

This chain joins TRBV27 and TRBJ1-2; D gene uncertain. The V gene's germline CDR1 is MNHEY and CDR2 SMNVEV (reference sequence). CDR3 size: 13 residues. V was shortened by 4 bases and J by 1 base, with 7 bases between the two germline ends. The CDR3 DNA is TGTGCCAGCAGTTCTTCTATTAACTATGGCTACACCTTC. This translates into CASSSSINYGYTF.

V and J are TRBV28 and TRBJ2-5, with 8 bases identical to TRBD1. The CDR3 totals 14 residues. Germline CDR1 is MDHEN and CDR2 is SYDVKM. V lost 5 bases and J lost 6; bases outside the gene matches: 8. CDR3 bases: TGTGCCAGCAGTATCACAGGGGGAGAGAAGACCCAGTACTTC. Its protein is CASSITGGEKTQYF.

This clone was detected only a few times. V usage is TRBV4-3 and J usage is TRBJ2-5, with a tentative D call TRBD2 (6 bases). With 0 bases removed from V and 2 bases from J, the gap between germline ends came to 10 bases. The CDR3 covers 15 residues. Germline V gives CDR1 LGHNA, CDR2 YSLEER. Here the CDR3 DNA reads TGCGCCAGCAGCCAAGACGTCAGCGGGCAAGAGACCCAGTACTTC. This encodes CASSQDVSGQETQYF.

The chain uses TRBV28 and TRBJ1-5, with D possibly matching TRBD1 (6 bases). In germline, CDR1 is MDHEN, CDR2 SYDVKM. V shed 7 bases and J shed 1 base, with 11 bases lying between them. CDR3 length: 14 amino acids. The CDR3: CASTKGDSNQPQHF. The CDR3 DNA reads as TGTGCCAGCACCAAGGGGGACAGCAATCAGCCCCAGCATTTT.

The table lists this clone with a few counts. The rearrangement links TRBV7-9 to TRBJ2-5, with 10 bases identical to TRBD2. CDR3 length equals 16 residues. From germline, CDR1 is SEHNR and CDR2 FQNEAQ (reference sequence). V shed 1 base and J 0 bases; nucleotides not matched to a gene: 2. The CDR3 protein is CASSLGTSGNQETQYF. In DNA form, the CDR3 reads TGTGCCAGCAGCTTAGGGACTAGCGGAAACCAAGAGACCCAGTACTTC.

This clone showed up just once. The chain couples TRBV6-5 to TRBJ1-4; 8 nucleotides match TRBD1. J gave up 4 bases and V 6 bases, and 4 bases lay outside the gene matches. The CDR3 covers 14 residues. The germline V gene encodes CDR1 MNHEY and CDR2 SVGAGI. CDR3 sequence reads: CASSTGGDNEKLFF. In DNA form, the CDR3 reads TGTGCCAGCAGCACAGGGGGGGATAATGAAAAACTGTTTTTT.

This clone has more than one count but fewer than ten. V usage is TRBV4-1 and J usage is TRBJ1-2; D ambiguous. Trimming took 1 base from V and 4 from J, leaving 16 bases between them. Germline CDR1 and CDR2: MGHRA and YSYEKL. The CDR3 totals 16 residues. The CDR3 DNA sequence: TGCGCCAGCAGCCAAGGCTTCGCAGGCCCTACCTATGGCTACACCTTC. As protein: CASSQGFAGPTYGYTF.

The chain couples TRBV28 to TRBJ1-5, with D uncertain. Looked up from germline, CDR1 is MDHEN and CDR2 is SYDVKM. V was shortened by 3 bases and J by 5 bases, with 14 bases between the two germline ends. The CDR3 sequence is 15 residues long. The CDR3 reads CASSFSHGYDQPQHF. CDR3 nucleotide sequence: TGTGCCAGCAGTTTTTCTCACGGTTACGATCAGCCCCAGCATTTT.

The chain couples TRBV11-2 to TRBJ1-2; 8 nucleotides match TRBD1. The length of the CDR3 is 15 residues. Germline CDR1 SGHAT, CDR2 FQNNGV. V was clipped by 1 base and J by 2 bases; unmatched bases: 3. The CDR3 loop is CASSLGQGSNYGYTF. The CDR3 DNA sequence: TGTGCCAGCAGCTTAGGACAGGGGTCGAACTATGGCTACACCTTC.

The chain has TRBV21-1 and TRBJ2-2; the table's TRBD2 call for D was not verified on the DNA. TRBV21-1 is labeled a pseudogene. The CDR3 covers 15 residues. Here the CDR3 DNA reads TGTGCCAGCAGCCGGGGAGGGGTTTGTACCGGGGAGCTGTTTTTT. It is translated as CASSRGGVCTGELFF.

The V gene is TRBV7-9, the J gene TRBJ1-1, with D uncertain. V was pared by 5 bases and J by 10 bases, with 14 bases between. This CDR3 spans 12 amino acids. Germline CDR1 is SEHNR and CDR2 is FQNEAQ (reference sequence). The DNA of the CDR3 is TGTGCCAGCAGCCCCCCGATCTACGGAGCTTTCTTT. As protein: CASSPPIYGAFF.

This clone turned up a few times. V is TRBV19 and J is TRBJ1-4; possibly TRBD1 for D (6 bases). CDR1 LNHDA and CDR2 SQIVND come from the germline V gene (reference sequence). The CDR3 consists of 14 residues. Trimming removed 6 bases from V and 8 bases from J, with 16 bases in between. The CDR3 loop reads CASSQTGTGEKLFF. CDR3 DNA sequence: TGTGCCAGTAGCCAAACAGGGACGGGAGAAAAACTGTTTTTT.

Here the CDR3 reads CASSHLSGSGYNEQFF. CDR3 nucleotide sequence: TGCGCCAGCAGCCATCTAAGCGGGAGTGGCTACAATGAGCAGTTCTTC. The chain has TRBV4-3 and TRBJ2-1; 8 nucleotides align to TRBD2. Losses at the gene ends were 3 bases for V and 3 bases for J; bases not matched to a gene: 7. The CDR3 runs 16 residues. Per germline, CDR1 LGHNA and CDR2 YSLEER.

The chain combines TRBV19 with TRBJ1-2, with 7 bases identical to TRBD1. This CDR3 contains 15 residues. J was trimmed by 2 bases and V by 7 bases; bases with no gene match: 10. Per the germline V gene, CDR1 is LNHDA and CDR2 is SQIVND (reference sequence). This CDR3 is CASIRQGRTNYGYTF. The CDR3 region has the DNA TGTGCCAGTATACGACAGGGACGGACGAACTATGGCTACACCTTC.

The CDR3 spells CASSWTSGNYNEQFF. CDR3 DNA: TGTGCCAGCAGCTGGACTAGCGGGAACTACAATGAGCAGTTCTTC. J is TRBJ2-1 and V is TRBV7-9, with 12 bases identical to TRBD2. Germline lookup yields CDR1 SEHNR and CDR2 FQNEAQ (reference sequence). J lost 3 bases, V lost 4 bases, and 1 base had no gene match. This CDR3 contains 15 residues.

The V and J genes are TRBV28 and TRBJ1-5; tentatively, D is TRBD1 (6 bases). The CDR3 has 18 amino acids. Trimming removed 6 bases from V and 0 bases from J, with 21 bases in between. Per germline, CDR1 MDHEN and CDR2 SYDVKM. The CDR3 sequence is CASSLLGIGDTSNQPQHF. In nucleotides, the CDR3 is TGTGCCAGCAGCCTCTTGGGGATCGGGGACACTAGCAATCAGCCCCAGCATTTT.

The chain links TRBV10-3 to TRBJ2-7; D possibly corresponds to TRBD1 (6 bases). Trimming removed 6 bases at V and 4 bases at J, with 16 bases between. Germline V gene sequence: CDR1 ENHRY, CDR2 SYGVKD. This CDR3 is 14 amino acids long. The CDR3 nucleotides are TGTGCCATCAGGGAAGGGGCAGGGGATTACGAGCAGTACTTC. Translating it yields CAIREGAGDYEQYF.

The V and J genes are TRBV27 and TRBJ2-1, with 9 positions matching TRBD2. V was clipped by 4 bases and J by 5 bases; unmatched bases: 6. CDR3 length equals 15 residues. From germline, CDR1 is MNHEY and CDR2 SMNVEV (reference sequence). The CDR3 nucleotides are TGTGCCAGCAGTTATGGACTAGCGACGAACAATGAGCAGTTCTTC. Protein: CASSYGLATNNEQFF.

The chain carries TRBV7-8 and TRBJ2-3; a weak D match, TRBD2 (5 bases). The CDR3 length is 13 residues. V dropped 3 bases and J dropped 3 bases, with 7 bases sitting between them. CDR1 is SGHVS, CDR2 FQNEAQ, per germline. The CDR3 loop is CASSFGVTDTQYF. CDR3 nucleotide sequence: TGTGCCAGCAGCTTCGGGGTAACAGATACGCAGTATTTT.

The gene calls are TRBV27 and TRBJ1-1, with D hard to call. The V gene lost 2 bases and the J gene lost 1 base, with 8 bases spanning the gap. CDR1 MNHEY and CDR2 SMNVEV come from the germline V gene (reference sequence). The CDR3 runs 14 residues. The DNA for the CDR3 is TGTGCCAGCAGTTTAACACAACAGAACACTGAAGCTTTCTTT. Translated: CASSLTQQNTEAFF.

The chain is built from TRBV5-1 and TRBJ1-2; 7 positions match TRBD1. CDR3 length: 19 amino acids. Trimming at V came to 0 bases and at J to 5 bases, leaving 19 bases not matched to a gene. Germline V gene lookup returns CDR1 SGHRS and CDR2 YFSETQ. The CDR3 reads CASSLGPLGTASTPYGYTF. In nucleotides, the CDR3 is TGCGCCAGCAGCTTGGGACCCCTAGGGACAGCTAGTACACCGTATGGCTACACCTTC.

The chain couples TRBV28 to TRBJ1-1; D call uncertain. The CDR3 is made up of 12 amino acids. V was cut by 10 bases and J by 2 bases, with 11 bases left in between. The germline CDR1 and CDR2 sequences are MDHEN and SYDVKM. This CDR3 is CATQTHNTEAFF. DNA for the CDR3: TGTGCCACGCAGACTCATAACACTGAAGCTTTCTTT.

The sample holds a few counts of this clone. The chain employs TRBV11-2 and TRBJ1-1; TRBD1 matches at 7 bases. Germline values: CDR1 SGHAT, CDR2 FQNNGV. The CDR3 loop spans 14 amino acids. The V and J ends lost 5 bases and 7 bases, in that order; junction bases with no gene match: 10. CDR3: CASSPNRGNFEAFF. DNA for the CDR3: TGTGCCAGCAGCCCCAACAGGGGTAACTTTGAAGCTTTCTTT.

The CDR3 DNA sequence: TGTGCCAGCAGTCAGCCCCGGACTAGCGGGAGGGGAAACACAGATACGCAGTATTTT. It is translated as CASSQPRTSGRGNTDTQYF. This chain connects TRBV27 to TRBJ2-3; the match to TRBD2 covers 15 bases. The germline V gene has CDR1 MNHEY and CDR2 SMNVEV (reference sequence). V shed 5 bases and J 2 bases; nucleotides not matched to a gene: 11. The CDR3 spans 19 residues.

The CDR3 spells CASSGLTPNEQFF. In DNA form, the CDR3 reads TGTGCCAGCAGCGGACTGACACCTAATGAGCAGTTCTTC. The V gene is TRBV6-6, the J gene TRBJ2-1; D might be TRBD2 (5 bases). Per the germline V gene, CDR1 is MNHNY and CDR2 is SVGAGI (reference sequence). This CDR3 is 13 amino acids long. The V and J ends lost 6 bases and 7 bases respectively, with 13 bases between them.